Listed below are T cell receptor beta chains from one sample, sequenced in a study of vaccination and CD4 T cells after COVID-19. These receptors are not linked to any known antigen. A single record per CDR3 protein comes from TCRdb applying MiXCR to the PCR reads. The sample has about 26,000 distinct CDR3 sequences; approximately 50% are singletons. The sequences come from CD4+ T cells from blood, cultured in vitro, collected before SARS-CoV-2 vaccination. These receptor sequences come from a human donor who received a COVID-19 vaccine. The CDR3 runs from the conserved cysteine through the conserved F or W. The D gene is left open where the match is weak. A clone size is listed for some rows: how often the clone was seen (once, few, many), or a class if it is expanded.

j_call cdr3_length d_call clone_size v_call cdr3_nt cdr3_aa
TRBJ1-3 15 . few TRBV7-9 TGTGCCAGCAGCTTAGCTGGGTCTGACGGAAACACCATATATTTT CASSLAGSDGNTIYF
TRBJ2-3 13 . once TRBV12-5 TGTGCTAGTGTAGTATCAGAGGAAGATACGCAGTATTTT CASVVSEEDTQYF
TRBJ2-5 9 . few TRBV24-1 TGTGCCACCAGAGAGACCCAGTACTTC CATRETQYF
TRBJ2-5 14 TRBD1 . TRBV2 TGTGCCAGCAGTGTCGACAGGGGACAAGAGACCCAGTACTTC CASSVDRGQETQYF
TRBJ2-3 15 . few TRBV2 TGTGCCAGCAGCTCCGCCGGGACAAGGACAGATACGCAGTATTTT CASSSAGTRTDTQYF
TRBJ1-1 14 . . TRBV7-9 TGTGCCAGCAGCTTATCCAGACTGAACACTGAAGCTTTCTTT CASSLSRLNTEAFF
TRBJ1-1 15 TRBD1 once TRBV7-9 TGTGCCAGCGGGCGGCAGGGGGTGAGCGGCCCTGAAGCTTTCTTT CASGRQGVSGPEAFF
TRBJ2-5 14 . . TRBV5-1 TGCGCCAGCAGCTTTGGGTCCCAGTCAGAGACCCAGTACTTC CASSFGSQSETQYF
TRBJ2-7 12 . . TRBV11-3 TGTGCCAGCAGCAGGACAAGCTACGAGCAGTACTTC CASSRTSYEQYF
TRBJ1-2 14 . few TRBV2 TGTGCCAGTCCGGGGCGGGGGCGTTCATGGGGCTACACCTTC CASPGRGRSWGYTF
TRBJ2-3 16 TRBD1 . TRBV19 TGTGCCAGTAGTATCCGCACAGGGGGCATGACAGATACGCAGTATTTT CASSIRTGGMTDTQYF
TRBJ2-1 11 . once TRBV24-1 TGTGCCACCGAGGGGGACTATGAGCAGTTCTTC CATEGDYEQFF
TRBJ2-7 16 TRBD1 . TRBV7-9 TGTGCCAGCAGCCAACGGGGCCAGGGGGCGCGCGACGAGCAGTACTTC CASSQRGQGARDEQYF
TRBJ2-2 15 . few TRBV30 TGTGCCTGGGCCCCAAATAGGGGGGGAACCGGGGAGCTGTTTTTT CAWAPNRGGTGELFF
TRBJ1-2 15 . medium-sized TRBV15 TGTGCCACCAGCAGAGGAAGCGAACGAACTTATGGCTACACCTTC CATSRGSERTYGYTF
TRBJ2-5 16 . few TRBV19 TGTGCCAGTAGTCCCCTTGGGGGCGGGGGCCAAGAGACCCAGTACTTC CASSPLGGGGQETQYF
TRBJ2-7 14 TRBD1 . TRBV5-6 TGTGCCAGCAGCTCATCGGGACAGACCTACGAGCAGTACTTC CASSSSGQTYEQYF
TRBJ1-6 14 . . TRBV6-1 TGTGCCAGCAGGGGACACATTTATAATTCACCCCTCCACTTT CASRGHIYNSPLHF
TRBJ2-3 14 TRBD2 . TRBV12-3/TRBV12-4 TGTGCCAGCAGTCTCAGCGGGGGGAGGGATACGCAGTATTTT CASSLSGGRDTQYF
TRBJ1-6 14 TRBD1 . TRBV7-9 TGTGCCAGCAGCCAACAGGGGGCCAACTCACCCCTCCACTTT CASSQQGANSPLHF
TRBJ1-2 13 TRBD1 few TRBV10-1 TGCGCCAGCAGCCGCGGGACAGGGGGCGGCTACACCTTC CASSRGTGGGYTF
TRBJ2-3 12 . . TRBV7-9 TGTGCCAGCAGCTTAGCCTCAGATACGCAGTATTTT CASSLASDTQYF
TRBJ2-3 17 TRBD2 . TRBV7-6 TGTGCCAGCAGCTTTTCTTTACTAGCGGGGGGCACAGATACGCAGTATTTT CASSFSLLAGGTDTQYF
TRBJ2-6 17 . . TRBV10-3 TGTGCCATCAGTGGCGTAACAGCCCTCTCTGGGGCCAACGTCCTGACTTTC CAISGVTALSGANVLTF
TRBJ2-1 15 . . TRBV30 TGTGCCTGGAGTGTACGCTCAAGTTCCCCTGATGAGCAGTTCTTC CAWSVRSSSPDEQFF
TRBJ2-5 14 . few TRBV3-1 TGTGCCAGCAGCCAAGATTGGGGTCAAGAGACCCAGTACTTC CASSQDWGQETQYF
TRBJ1-6 17 TRBD1 few TRBV10-2 TGCGCCAGCAGTGCTGATCAGGGGGGTATCTATAATTCACCCCTCCACTTT CASSADQGGIYNSPLHF
TRBJ2-7 14 . . TRBV21-1 TGTGCCAGCAAAGGGGGACAGGTAACCTACGAGCAGTACTTC CASKGGQVTYEQYF
TRBJ1-1 14 . few TRBV6-1 TGTGCCAGCGACGGGGGAGGCGGGAACACTGAAGCTTTCTTT CASDGGGGNTEAFF
TRBJ1-1 13 . . TRBV3-1 TGTGCCAGCAGCCCACTTAGGAACACTGAAGCTTTCTTT CASSPLRNTEAFF
TRBJ2-1 12 . . TRBV18 TGTGCCAGCTCACCAAACTACAATGAGCAGTTCTTC CASSPNYNEQFF
TRBJ1-2 14 . few TRBV21-1 TGTGCCAGCAGCAAAATGATTAAGGGGAAGAGCTACACCTTC CASSKMIKGKSYTF
TRBJ1-2 14 TRBD1 . TRBV5-1 TGCGCCAGCAGCACCCAGGACAGGAGGGGAGGCTACACCTTC CASSTQDRRGGYTF
TRBJ2-5 16 TRBD2 . TRBV12-3/TRBV12-4 TGTGCCAGCAGTTTAGGGGGTAGCGGGGTCCAAGAGACCCAGTACTTC CASSLGGSGVQETQYF
TRBJ1-2 14 . few TRBV12-3/TRBV12-4 TGTGCCAGCAGCCCGGACACGAGTAACTATGGCTACACCTTC CASSPDTSNYGYTF
TRBJ2-3 18 TRBD2 . TRBV7-9 TGTGCCAGCAGCTTGCCTAGCGGGGCCAAATCTAGCACAGATACGCAGTATTTT CASSLPSGAKSSTDTQYF